A single sample is the source of the 26 T cell receptor beta chains below, sequenced in a study of regulatory T cells in long-lasting Graves disease. CDR3-region Arm-PCR and iRepertoire HTBI primers produced the TCR beta libraries. Each CDR3 protein is one row after TCRdb ran MiXCR on the multiplex PCR reads. The sample lists some 370,000 distinct CDR3 sequences, about 23% occurring once. Specified time point: persistent/refractory GD, antithyroid drugs over 5 years with positive TRAb. RNA from PBMCs was the source of the TCR library. The material was peripheral blood mononuclear cells (PBMCs), obtained when the disease was refractory, from a patient treated with antithyroid drugs. The receptors here all came from a woman aged 40 to 55 with Graves disease.

This clonotype was found many times. This chain joins TRBV28 and TRBJ1-2; maybe TRBD1 (6 bases). This CDR3 comprises 13 residues. CDR1 and CDR2 from the germline V gene are MDHEN and SYDVKM. Trimming left V 4 bases short and J 2 bases short, with 8 bases between. The DNA of the CDR3 is TGTGCCAGCAGTTGGGACAACAACTATGGCTACACCTTC. The encoded protein is CASSWDNNYGYTF.

This clonotype appeared a few times. This sequence joins TRBV7-8 and TRBJ2-6; unclear D gene. Germline CDR1 SGHVS, CDR2 FQNEAQ. There are 19 residues in the CDR3. V was pared by 8 bases and J by 1 base, with 24 bases between. CDR3 protein: CASRSLIGPSLSGANVLTF. Written as DNA, the CDR3 is TGTGCCAGCCGGTCTTTAATAGGGCCCTCCTTATCTGGGGCCAACGTCCTGACTTTC.

This clonotype has ten or more counts. The rearrangement joins TRBV20-1 to TRBJ1-1, with D unclear. Deletions cut 6 bases from V and 7 bases from J, with 18 bases between. In germline, CDR1 is DFQATT, CDR2 SNEGSKA (reference sequence). This CDR3 contains 13 residues. The CDR3 DNA reads TGCAGTGCCAGGCGAAGCTCCCGGGTTGAAGCTTTCTTT. It translates to CSARRSSRVEAFF.

The rearrangement uses TRBV12-3 or TRBV12-4 and TRBJ2-1; tentative D call: TRBD1 (6 bases). The CDR3 spans 15 residues. The V gene lost 6 bases and the J gene lost 4 bases, with 16 bases spanning the gap. CDR3 residues: CASRKDRTVYNEQFF. CDR3 nucleotides: TGTGCCAGCAGAAAGGACAGAACCGTTTACAATGAGCAGTTCTTC.

The rearrangement uses TRBV6-1 and TRBJ2-7; 14 bases are a match to TRBD2. This CDR3 comprises 15 residues. The V gene's germline CDR1 is MNHNS and CDR2 SASEGT. V shed 6 bases and J 8 bases; nucleotides not matched to a gene: 9. The CDR3 reads CASRSGTSGSAQQYF. DNA for the CDR3: TGTGCCAGCAGGTCAGGGACTAGCGGGAGTGCCCAGCAGTACTTC.

This clonotype has ten or more counts. Here the CDR3 DNA reads TGTGCCAGCAGTTTGGGACAGGGGACTGGAAAACTGTTTTTT. It yields the protein CASSLGQGTGKLFF. The chain is built from TRBV28 and TRBJ1-4, with 10 positions matching TRBD1. The CDR3 is 14 residues long. Trimming cost V 3 bases and J 10 bases; bases outside gene matches: 5. Germline V gene sequence: CDR1 MDHEN, CDR2 SYDVKM.

This clonotype was seen a handful of times. The rearrangement joins TRBV5-6 to TRBJ2-5; a possible D gene is TRBD2 (5 bases). Germline V gene data show CDR1 as SGHDT and CDR2 as YYEEEE. Trimming left V 0 bases short and J 5 bases short, with 14 bases between. The CDR3 runs to 15 residues. CDR3 coding DNA: TGTGCCAGCAGCTTGGGGATCGGGGTTTGGGAGACCCAGTACTTC. Translation gives CASSLGIGVWETQYF.

This clonotype was seen ten or more times. The chain combines TRBV27 with TRBJ2-6, with D uncertain. Germline loops: CDR1 MNHEY, CDR2 SMNVEV (reference sequence). This CDR3 region has 15 residues. V shed 6 bases and J shed 0 bases, with 9 bases lying between them. CDR3 sequence reads: CASSRPGSGANVLTF. Here the CDR3 DNA reads TGTGCCAGCAGCCGACCGGGCTCTGGGGCCAACGTCCTGACTTTC.

The genes are TRBV7-9 and TRBJ2-7; tentative D call: TRBD2 (7 bases). The germline CDR1 and CDR2 sequences are SEHNR and FQNEAQ (reference sequence). The V end lost 5 bases, the J end lost 1 base, and 18 bases lay between the germline ends. The CDR3 contains 16 residues. The CDR3 DNA follows: TGTGCCAGCAGCCCGGCTACGGGAGGACAGTCCTACGAGCAGTACTTC. Encoded protein: CASSPATGGQSYEQYF.

This chain links TRBV7-9 with TRBJ2-1; D remains unclear. Trimming left V 5 bases short and J 10 bases short, with 9 bases between. The germline CDR1 and CDR2 sequences are SEHNR and FQNEAQ (reference sequence). The CDR3 has 11 amino acids. The chain's CDR3 is CASSTRREQFF. The CDR3, as DNA: TGTGCCAGCAGCACCCGTCGGGAGCAGTTCTTC. Using reference TRBV7-9 and TRBJ2-1 for the parts outside the CDR3, the full variable domain is DTGVSQNPRHKITKRGQNVTFRCDPISEHNRLYWYRQTLGQGPEFLTYFQNEAQLEKSRLLSDRFSAERPKGSFSTLEIQRTEQGDSAMYLCASSTRREQFFGPGTRLTVL.

The CDR3 sequence: CASSSGQVGATEAFF. CDR3 nucleotides: TGTGCCAGCAGCAGCGGACAGGTTGGGGCCACTGAAGCTTTCTTT. The V and J genes are TRBV7-3 and TRBJ1-1; 7 bases align to TRBD1. This CDR3 has 15 residues. The V gene's germline CDR1 is SGHTA and CDR2 FQGTGA. Trimming took 5 bases from V and 4 from J; bases not matched to a gene: 10.

This clonotype has a count of ten or more. V gene TRBV11-2 combines with J gene TRBJ2-2; D is uncertain. This CDR3 has 12 residues. CDR1 SGHAT and CDR2 FQNNGV come from the germline V gene. The ends were cut back, 6 bases at V and 3 bases at J, with 5 bases in the middle. CDR3 sequence: CASSLDTGELFF. The CDR3 nucleotides read TGTGCCAGCAGTTTGGACACCGGGGAGCTGTTTTTT.

This clonotype was seen only a few times. This chain joins TRBV5-6 and TRBJ2-5; D gene unclear. CDR1 and CDR2 from the germline V gene are SGHDT and YYEEEE. Trimming stripped 4 bases from V and 5 bases from J, with 12 bases between. This CDR3 has 13 amino acids. CDR3 coding DNA: TGTGCCAGCAGCGGGGTCCCCCGGGAGACCCAGTACTTC. Translating it yields CASSGVPRETQYF.

V and J are TRBV28 and TRBJ1-1; 7 nucleotides line up with TRBD1. The CDR3 is 14 residues long. Unmatched junction bases numbered 7, after V lost 1 base and J lost 8 bases. CDR1 and CDR2 from the germline V gene are MDHEN and SYDVKM. CDR3 DNA: TGTGCCAGCAGTTTATCTCCCTCAGGGGGGGAAGCTTTCTTT. Its protein product is CASSLSPSGGEAFF.

This clonotype was seen repeatedly, ten times or more. The chain recombines TRBV10-3 with TRBJ2-1; 14 bases match TRBD2. The junction had 3 bases not matched to a gene; V was cut back by 6 bases and J by 5 bases. This CDR3 spans 15 amino acids. The germline gives CDR1 ENHRY, CDR2 SYGVKD. The CDR3 nucleotides read TGTGCCATCAGACCGGGACTAGCGGGGGACAATGAGCAGTTCTTC. This encodes CAIRPGLAGDNEQFF.

About this clonotype itself: A far larger clone is a single base away, which makes a read error likely. V usage is TRBV28 and J usage is TRBJ2-7; D assignment may be TRBD1 or TRBD2 (5 bases each). Germline CDR1 reads MDHEN; CDR2 reads SYDVKM. The CDR3 is made up of 16 amino acids. The CDR3 loop is CASNYGTLSPQETQHF. DNA of the CDR3: TGTGCCAGCAACTACGGGACCCTATCCCCTCAAGAGACCCAGCACTTC.

As to this clonotype: This may come from a read error, since a much larger clone is one base off. V and J are TRBV6-2 or TRBV6-3 and TRBJ2-7; unclear D gene. Trimming removed 6 bases at V and 4 bases at J, with 7 bases between. There are 11 residues in the CDR3. Looked up from germline, CDR1 is MNHEY and CDR2 is SVGEGT. CDR3 sequence reads: CASRNRYEQYF. The CDR3, as DNA: TGTGCCAGCAGGAACAGATACGAGCAGTACTTC.

The gene calls are TRBV29-1 and TRBJ2-7; 9 bases are shared with TRBD1. The CDR3 extends over 12 amino acids. With 3 bases clipped from V and 5 bases from J, the junction kept 2 bases outside the gene matches. Looked up from germline, CDR1 is SQVTM and CDR2 is ANQGSEA. The CDR3: CSVEGQGNEQYF. In DNA, the CDR3 is TGCAGCGTTGAGGGACAGGGTAACGAGCAGTACTTC.

This clonotype has more than one count but fewer than ten. V usage is TRBV7-9 and J usage is TRBJ1-2, with D possibly TRBD1 on 5 matching bases. Trimming removed 5 bases at V and 7 bases at J, with 14 bases between. CDR3 length: 13 residues. CDR1 is SEHNR and CDR2 is FQNEAQ in the germline V gene (reference sequence). The CDR3 DNA follows: TGTGCCAGCAGCCCCCAGGGAAGGGGTGGCTACACCTTC. This sequence encodes CASSPQGRGGYTF.

The chain is built from TRBV12-3 or TRBV12-4 and TRBJ2-5, with D possibly matching TRBD1 (7 bases). The CDR3 consists of 13 residues. V lost 6 bases to trimming and J lost 7 bases, with 15 bases between them. The CDR3 sequence is CASSSRQGGTQYF. The DNA for the CDR3 is TGTGCCAGCAGCTCTAGACAGGGAGGGACCCAGTACTTC.

In this sample, this clonotype turned up many times. The CDR3 nucleotides are TGTGCCAGCTTCCCCCGGGGGACGAATCAGCCCCAGCATTTT. This codes for CASFPRGTNQPQHF. The rearrangement links TRBV28 to TRBJ1-5; D may be TRBD1 (5 bases). This CDR3 is built from 14 residues. Germline V gives CDR1 MDHEN, CDR2 SYDVKM. V lost 8 bases, J lost 4 bases, and 15 bases lay in between. Based on the CDR3 plus reference TRBV28 and TRBJ1-5, the full variable domain is DVKVTQSSRYLVKRTGEKVFLECVQDMDHENMFWYRQDPGLGLRLIYFSYDVKMKEKGDIPEGYSVSREKKERFSLILESASTNQTSMYLCASFPRGTNQPQHFGDGTRLSIL.

In its sample, this clonotype was seen many times. The V and J genes are TRBV11-2 and TRBJ1-1, with D hard to call. The V end was cut by 5 bases, the J end by 10 bases, with 14 bases between. The CDR3 extends over 12 amino acids. Germline V gene lookup returns CDR1 SGHAT and CDR2 FQNNGV. The DNA for the CDR3 is TGTGCCAGCAGCCCATCTTCTGCGGGAGCTTTCTTT. This gives the protein CASSPSSAGAFF.

In its sample, this clonotype was seen once. This sequence may be a read error, since a much larger clone differs from it by one base. Since no conserved phenylalanine or tryptophan closes the CDR3, a read error is the likely cause. The genes are TRBV3-1 and TRBJ1-1, with D perhaps matching TRBD1 (5 bases). This CDR3 is 13 amino acids long. Trimming removed 5 bases from V and 5 bases from J, with 12 bases in between. The V gene's germline CDR1 is LGHDT and CDR2 YNNKEL (reference sequence). CDR3 in DNA: TGTGCCAGCAGCTTCTTCAGGGAAACTGAAGCTTTCTTG. It yields the protein CASSFFRETEAFL.

This clonotype was seen many times. The chain is built from TRBV5-1 and TRBJ1-1; possible D gene TRBD1, 6 bases. The CDR3 totals 14 residues. Trimming removed 2 bases at V and 2 bases at J, with 10 bases between. Germline V lookup: CDR1 SGHRS, CDR2 YFSETQ. CDR3 DNA: TGCGCCAGCAGCTTCGGGGGGGCCAACACTGAAGCTTTCTTT. Translation gives CASSFGGANTEAFF. Using reference TRBV5-1 and TRBJ1-1 for the parts outside the CDR3, the full variable domain is KAGVTQTPRYLIKTRGQQVTLSCSPISGHRSVSWYQQTPGQGLQFLFEYFSETQRNKGNFPGRFSGRQFSNSRSEMNVSTLELGDSALYLCASSFGGANTEAFFGQGTRLTVV.

This clonotype appeared many times. The chain uses TRBV28 and TRBJ2-1; 11 bases agree with TRBD2. CDR3 size: 13 residues. The V and J ends lost 6 bases and 7 bases, in that order; junction bases with no gene match: 2. The germline V gene has CDR1 MDHEN and CDR2 SYDVKM. CDR3 residues: CASRTSGSNEQFF. In nucleotides, the CDR3 is TGTGCCAGCAGAACTAGCGGGAGTAATGAGCAGTTCTTC.

This clonotype came up many times. The chain combines TRBV27 with TRBJ2-4; the D is unclear. V lost 4 bases and J lost 0, with 10 bases in between. CDR1 and CDR2 (germline): MNHEY, SMNVEV (reference sequence). This CDR3 is built from 15 residues. CDR3 amino acids: CASSSPSLAKNIQYF. DNA of the CDR3: TGTGCCAGCAGTTCTCCATCTTTAGCCAAAAACATTCAGTACTTC.